The 5 T cell receptor beta chains reported below all come from one sample, sequenced in a study of CD8 T cells in ankylosing spondylitis (dated by TCRdb to the late 2010s). Study-wide conclusions, independent of this receptor: A TCR beta motif made up of several highly homologous amino acid variants appeared to be characteristic of blood from ankylosing spondylitis patients.

The method behind the library was 5' RACE. TCRdb shows the sequencer as Illumina HiSeq 2500. TCRdb itself trimmed the public reads at Q25 with fastp, ran MiXCR and retained productive beta chains. Records with the same CDR3 protein are collapsed into one entry carrying the most frequent genes and DNA. Here the sample has some 330,000 distinct CDR3 sequences; 6.5% to 10% occur a single time. More than 12% of the sample is held by the ten biggest clonotypes. No cognate antigen is known for these TCRs. The sample consisted of blood, either unsorted or a sorted T cell fraction (not recorded which). The receptors were gathered from a male donor with ankylosing spondylitis.

This clonotype was detected a few times. The V and J genes are TRBV6-2 or TRBV6-3 and TRBJ2-7; 11 nucleotides agree with TRBD2. The V and J ends lost 4 bases and 6 bases, in that order; junction bases with no gene match: 5. The CDR3 spans 14 residues. Looked up from germline, CDR1 is MNHEY and CDR2 is SVGEGT. The CDR3 DNA sequence: TGTGCCAGCAGTTCGGGACTAGCGGTTACCGAGCAGTACTTC. This codes for CASSSGLAVTEQYF.

This clonotype was seen only a few times. The chain links TRBV10-2 to TRBJ2-2, with D hard to call. Trimming removed 6 bases at V and 3 bases at J, with 8 bases between. CDR1 and CDR2 from the germline V gene are WSHSY and SAAADI. This CDR3 region has 13 residues. The CDR3 here is CASRDRYTGELFF. The CDR3 region has the DNA TGCGCCAGCAGGGACCGATACACCGGGGAGCTGTTTTTT.

Only a few counts were recorded for this clonotype. The chain is built from TRBV5-1 and TRBJ2-5; D is possibly TRBD1 (6 bases). The CDR3 totals 16 residues. The V and J ends lost 5 bases and 7 bases respectively, with 24 bases between them. Germline V gene sequence: CDR1 SGHRS, CDR2 YFSETQ. The CDR3 DNA follows: TGCGCCAGCAGACGGACCCCGTGGCAGGGACAAATGACCCAGTACTTC. It specifies CASRRTPWQGQMTQYF.

This chain links TRBV29-1 with TRBJ2-4; D call uncertain. Germline CDR1 reads SQVTM; CDR2 reads ANQGSEA. This CDR3 contains 13 residues. Trimming removed 7 bases at V and 1 base at J, with 11 bases between. The CDR3 region has the DNA TGCAGCGGCGGTTCCAGTGCCAAAAACATTCAGTACTTC. Translating gives CSGGSSAKNIQYF. The full variable domain, its missing parts supplied by reference TRBV29-1 and TRBJ2-4, is SAVISQKPSRDICQRGTSLTIQCQVDSQVTMMFWYRQQPGQSLTLIATANQGSEATYESGFVIDKFPISRPNLTFSTLTVSNMSPEDSSIYLCSGGSSAKNIQYFGAGTRLSVL.

The gene calls are TRBV14 and TRBJ2-7, with 10 bases that match TRBD2. CDR1 and CDR2 (germline): SGHDN, FVKESK. The CDR3 is 20 residues long. V lost 2 bases and J lost 2; bases outside the gene matches: 18. In DNA form, the CDR3 reads TGTGCCAGCAGCCAAATTCCGTTAGAGTTCGGGACTAGCGAGGCCTACGAGCAGTACTTC. Its protein is CASSQIPLEFGTSEAYEQYF.